This T cell receptor beta chain comes out of a study of blood T cell repertoires in COVID-19. The CDR3 totals 16 residues. The germline V gene has CDR1 MGHRA and CDR2 YSYEKL. Deletions cut 0 bases from V and 7 bases from J, with 15 bases between. Sequencing used immunoSEQ multiplex PCR; TCRdb keeps in-frame clones, though not all of them. Found here are 81,000 or so clones, roughly 88% of them singletons; the top ten hold approximately 8%. This rearrangement joins TRBV4-1 to TRBJ2-2; TRBD1 might be the D (5 bases). The TCR originated in a man aged 50 to 59 with active COVID-19. The sequenced sample consisted of peripheral blood. CDR3 bases: TGCGCCAGCAGCCAAGAAGGGGCAGGGATCGTCGGGGAGCTGTTTTTT. Residues: CASSQEGAGIVGELFF.